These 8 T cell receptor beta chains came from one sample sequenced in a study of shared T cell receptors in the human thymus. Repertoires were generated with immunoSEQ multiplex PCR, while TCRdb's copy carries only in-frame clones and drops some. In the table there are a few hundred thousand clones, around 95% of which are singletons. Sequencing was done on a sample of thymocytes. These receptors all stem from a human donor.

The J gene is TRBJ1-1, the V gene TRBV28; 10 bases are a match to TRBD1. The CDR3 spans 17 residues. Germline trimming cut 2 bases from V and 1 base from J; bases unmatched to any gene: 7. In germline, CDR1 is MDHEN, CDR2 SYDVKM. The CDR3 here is CASSLKEGTGANTEAFF. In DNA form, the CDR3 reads TGTGCCAGCAGTTTAAAAGAGGGGACAGGGGCGAACACTGAAGCTTTCTTT.

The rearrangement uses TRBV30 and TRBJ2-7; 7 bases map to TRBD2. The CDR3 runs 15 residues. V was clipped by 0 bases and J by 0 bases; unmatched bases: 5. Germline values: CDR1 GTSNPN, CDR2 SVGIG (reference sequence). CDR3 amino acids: CAWSVGSGDSYEQYF. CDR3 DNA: TGTGCCTGGAGTGTCGGAAGCGGGGACTCCTACGAGCAGTACTTC.

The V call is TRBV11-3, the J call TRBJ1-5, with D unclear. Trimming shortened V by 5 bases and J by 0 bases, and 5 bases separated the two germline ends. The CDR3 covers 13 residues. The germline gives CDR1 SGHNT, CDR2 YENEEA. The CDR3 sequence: CASSHYSNQPQHF. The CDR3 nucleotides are TGTGCCAGCAGCCATTATAGCAATCAGCCCCAGCATTTT.

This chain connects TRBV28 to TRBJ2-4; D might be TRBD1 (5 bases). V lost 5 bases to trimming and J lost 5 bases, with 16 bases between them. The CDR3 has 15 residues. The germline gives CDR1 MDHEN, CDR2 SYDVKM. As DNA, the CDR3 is TGTGCCAGCAGTACATCAGGGTTTTACGAAAACATTCAGTACTTC. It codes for CASSTSGFYENIQYF.

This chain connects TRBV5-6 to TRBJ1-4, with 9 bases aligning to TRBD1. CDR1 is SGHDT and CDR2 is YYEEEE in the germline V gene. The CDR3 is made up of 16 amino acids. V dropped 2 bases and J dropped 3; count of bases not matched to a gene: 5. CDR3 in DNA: TGTGCCAGCAGCTTACAGGGGGCTAAGGCTAATGAAAAACTGTTTTTT. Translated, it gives CASSLQGAKANEKLFF.

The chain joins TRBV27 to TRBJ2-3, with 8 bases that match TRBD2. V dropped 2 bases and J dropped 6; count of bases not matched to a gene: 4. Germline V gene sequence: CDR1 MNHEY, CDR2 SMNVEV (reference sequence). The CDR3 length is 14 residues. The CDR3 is CASSLTSGKDTQYF. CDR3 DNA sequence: TGTGCCAGCAGTTTAACTAGCGGAAAGGATACGCAGTATTTT.

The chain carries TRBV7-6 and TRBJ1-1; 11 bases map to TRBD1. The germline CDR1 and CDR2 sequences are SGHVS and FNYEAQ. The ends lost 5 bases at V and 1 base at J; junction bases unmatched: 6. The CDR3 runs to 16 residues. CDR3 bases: TGTGCCAGCAGCCAAAGGGGACAGGGGGGGAACACTGAAGCTTTCTTT. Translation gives CASSQRGQGGNTEAFF. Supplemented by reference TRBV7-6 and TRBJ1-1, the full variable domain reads GAGVSQSPRYKVTKRGQDVALRCDPISGHVSLYWYRQALGQGPEFLTYFNYEAQQDKSGLPNDRFSAERPEGSISTLTIQRTEQRDSAMYRCASSQRGQGGNTEAFFGQGTRLTVV.

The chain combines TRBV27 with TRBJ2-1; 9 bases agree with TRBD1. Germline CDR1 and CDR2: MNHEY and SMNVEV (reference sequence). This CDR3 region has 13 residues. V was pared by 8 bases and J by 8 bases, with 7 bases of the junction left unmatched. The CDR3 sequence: CASRGTGWYEQFF. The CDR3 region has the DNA TGTGCCAGCCGCGGGACAGGGTGGTATGAGCAGTTCTTC.